The 27 T cell receptor beta chains listed next were all sequenced from one sample in a study of molecular identifiers for immune sequencing clone quantification. TCRdb reprocessed the PCR reads with MiXCR, giving one entry per CDR3 protein. The top ten clones hold over 8% of a sample with 100,000 or so distinct CDR3 sequences, about 32% of them seen once. The specimen sequenced was naive CD8+ T cells from blood, with Jurkat cell RNA spiked in. The subset here: FACS-sorted CD8+CD4-CCR7+CD45RA+ naive T cells. The source of these receptors is a human donor in good health. Some libraries in this study had Jurkat cell RNA spiked in.

Concerning this clonotype: A read error may account for a junction end that differs from germline. V usage is TRBV12-3 or TRBV12-4 and J usage is TRBJ2-2, with TRBD2 as a possible D gene (5 bases). This CDR3 is built from 14 residues. In DNA, the CDR3 is TGTGCCAGCAGTTTGCAGAGGAGCACCGGGGAGCGGTTTTTT. Its protein product is CASSLQRSTGERFF.

A note on this clonotype: One end of the junction does not line up with germline, which may come from a read error. The CDR3 reads CASSSRGRTNGKLFF. The CDR3 nucleotides read TGTGCCAGCAGCTCGAGGGGACGGACTAATGGAAAACTGTTTTTT. The chain recombines TRBV5-3 with TRBJ1-4; possible D gene TRBD1, 5 bases. TRBV5-3 is sorted into the ORF group, with uncertain function. The CDR3 length is 15 residues.

This clonotype was recorded a few times. The chain recombines TRBV2 with TRBJ2-4, with 7 bases aligning to TRBD1. V shed 8 bases, J shed 6 bases, and the junction held 10 bases outside the gene matches. Germline V gives CDR1 SNHLY, CDR2 FYNNEI. This CDR3 is built from 14 residues. The CDR3 nucleotides read TGTGCCAGCTACACCGGGGCAGGGGGAAACATTCAGTACTTC. Translated: CASYTGAGGNIQYF.

The chain links TRBV28 to TRBJ2-7, with 10 bases aligning to TRBD2. J lost 9 bases, V lost 5 bases, and 13 bases had no gene match. The CDR3 has 15 amino acids. The germline CDR1 and CDR2 sequences are MDHEN and SYDVKM. The CDR3 DNA reads as TGTGCCAGCAGTCAGATTACTCAGCGGGAGGGCGTGCAGTACTTC. Amino acids: CASSQITQREGVQYF.

This clonotype has only a few counts. The rearrangement joins TRBV7-9 to TRBJ2-4, with 8 bases that match TRBD2. V gave up 1 base and J gave up 5 bases; unmatched junction bases: 4. This CDR3 comprises 15 residues. Germline V CDR1 and CDR2: SEHNR, FQNEAQ (reference sequence). This CDR3 is CASSLVEGLENIQYF. Written as DNA, the CDR3 is TGTGCCAGCAGCTTAGTGGAGGGACTAGAAAACATTCAGTACTTC.

This clonotype turned up a few times. The chain is built from TRBV7-9 and TRBJ2-7; 8 positions agree with TRBD1. V was clipped by 5 bases and J by 6 bases; unmatched bases: 9. Germline V gives CDR1 SEHNR, CDR2 FQNEAQ (reference sequence). This CDR3 contains 14 residues. The CDR3 bases are TGTGCCAGCAGCCGACGGACAGGGCTCTCCGAGCAGTACTTC. Protein: CASSRRTGLSEQYF.

This chain connects TRBV29-1 to TRBJ2-2; 9 nucleotides align to TRBD2. V was pared by 7 bases and J by 5 bases, with 2 bases of the junction left unmatched. This CDR3 is 12 amino acids long. The germline gives CDR1 SQVTM, CDR2 ANQGSEA. The CDR3 sequence is CSAAGGTGELFF. The CDR3 nucleotides read TGCAGCGCTGCGGGGGGGACCGGGGAGCTGTTTTTT.

This chain joins TRBV5-3 and TRBJ2-7, with TRBD1 identical over 7 bases. TRBV5-3 is an open reading frame, and its role is uncertain. The CDR3 is 14 residues long. Germline trimming cut 8 bases from V and 3 bases from J; bases unmatched to any gene: 11. This CDR3 is CASTFRAGGYEQYF. For the CDR3, the DNA is TGTGCCAGCACCTTCCGGGCAGGGGGCTACGAGCAGTACTTC.

Details on this clonotype: One base away lies a much larger clone, so this may be a sequencing read error. V is TRBV29-1 and J is TRBJ2-7; 10 bases are a match to TRBD2. The CDR3 contains 14 residues. Germline loops: CDR1 SQVTM, CDR2 ANQGSEA. CDR3 coding DNA: TGCAGCGATGAAGTAGCGGGAGGAAGATCCGAGCAGTACTTC. It yields the protein CSDEVAGGRSEQYF.

The sample holds a few counts of this clonotype. This chain connects TRBV29-1 to TRBJ2-1; D unclear. CDR3 length: 14 residues. Germline values: CDR1 SQVTM, CDR2 ANQGSEA. Trimming stripped 3 bases from V and 2 bases from J, with 11 bases between. In nucleotides, the CDR3 is TGCAGCGTTGACCGCGGAATACCCTACAATGAGCAGTTCTTC. Residues: CSVDRGIPYNEQFF.

There are a few counts of this clonotype. The chain joins TRBV14 to TRBJ2-2; D remains unclear. The CDR3 has 14 residues. The V gene's germline CDR1 is SGHDN and CDR2 FVKESK. Trimming cost V 1 base and J 6 bases, with 9 bases left between them. The CDR3 nucleotides read TGTGCCAGCAGCCAAGTGGAACCACCCGGGGAGCTGTTTTTT. It yields the protein CASSQVEPPGELFF.

The J gene is TRBJ1-1, the V gene TRBV15; unclear D gene. Between the trimmed V and J ends, which lost 1 base and 2 bases, there was a span of 8 bases. The CDR3 has 14 residues. Germline V gives CDR1 LNHNV, CDR2 YYDKDF (reference sequence). CDR3 sequence reads: CATSRAGLNTEAFF. For the CDR3, the DNA is TGTGCCACCAGCAGAGCCGGCCTAAACACTGAAGCTTTCTTT.

The gene calls are TRBV20-1 and TRBJ2-3; 8 bases are a match to TRBD2. With V trimmed by 6 bases and J by 2 bases, 7 bases remained unmatched. The V gene's germline CDR1 is DFQATT and CDR2 SNEGSKA (reference sequence). There are 14 residues in the CDR3. In nucleotides, the CDR3 is TGCAGTGCCAGGGGACTAGGGGACACAGATACGCAGTATTTT. It specifies CSARGLGDTDTQYF.

To note about this clonotype: A read error may account for a junction end that differs from germline. J is TRBJ2-1 and V is TRBV15, with 9 nucleotides matching TRBD2. Germline assignment: CDR1 LNHNV and CDR2 YYDKDF (reference sequence). The CDR3 is 16 residues long. CDR3 region: CATNSKAGGGYNEQSF. As DNA, the CDR3 is TGTGCCACCAATTCAAAAGCGGGAGGTGGATACAATGAGCAGTCCTTC.

About this clonotype itself: Possible read error: a much larger clone is one base away. Since the CDR3 does not end with the conserved phenylalanine or tryptophan, this likely comes from a read error. The rearrangement uses TRBV2 and TRBJ1-5; D unclear. Germline V gives CDR1 SNHLY, CDR2 FYNNEI. The germline V and J ends were trimmed by 5 bases and 7 bases, with 9 bases remaining between them. The CDR3 length is 12 residues. DNA of the CDR3: TGTGCCAGCAGTCCTGTGGGGCAGCCCCAGCATATT. Its protein is CASSPVGQPQHI.

The genes are TRBV28 and TRBJ2-1, with 8 positions matching TRBD1. The CDR3 totals 14 residues. Unmatched junction bases numbered 4, after V lost 3 bases and J lost 6 bases. CDR1 MDHEN and CDR2 SYDVKM come from the germline V gene. The CDR3 sequence is CASSFSGGINEQFF. The DNA of the CDR3 is TGTGCCAGCAGTTTTTCAGGGGGCATCAATGAGCAGTTCTTC.

Comments on this clonotype: The junction and the germline gene differ at one end; a read error may be behind it. The chain recombines TRBV9 with TRBJ1-2; D uncertain. Germline V gives CDR1 SGDLS, CDR2 YYNGEE. CDR3 length: 15 residues. In DNA form, the CDR3 reads TGTGCCAGCTGCGTAGCTTTGAGACCTAACTATGGCTACACCTTC. Protein product: CASCVALRPNYGYTF.

This clonotype was seen a handful of times. The chain has TRBV20-1 and TRBJ2-1; the match to TRBD2 covers 7 bases. The CDR3 sequence is 15 residues long. The germline CDR1 and CDR2 sequences are DFQATT and SNEGSKA (reference sequence). With V trimmed by 4 bases and J by 2 bases, 8 bases remained unmatched. CDR3 nucleotides: TGCAGTGCTAAAACCGGGACTATTCCCTACAATGAGCAGTTCTTC. Its translation: CSAKTGTIPYNEQFF.

About this clonotype itself: Being one base from a much bigger clone, this may be a read error. The CDR3 DNA follows: TGTGCCAGCAGTTTGGACAGGGGAAAGCCATACTTC. It translates to CASSLDRGKPYF. V usage is TRBV28 and J usage is TRBJ2-7, with 9 bases aligning to TRBD1. The length of the CDR3 is 12 residues. V lost 3 bases to trimming and J lost 13 bases; unmatched junction nucleotides: 7. Germline assignment: CDR1 MDHEN and CDR2 SYDVKM.

In regard to this clonotype: A read error is possible here, since a much larger clone lies one base away. The V gene is TRBV20-1, the J gene TRBJ1-4; D uncertain. This CDR3 is built from 14 residues. Germline-derived CDR1 and CDR2 are DFQATT and SNEGSKA (reference sequence). For the CDR3, the DNA is TGCAGTGCTCGAGGAGGGAGCACTAATGAAAAACTGTCTTTT. Translation gives CSARGGSTNEKLSF.

The chain joins TRBV6-5 to TRBJ2-7, with D unclear. Germline CDR1 reads MNHEY; CDR2 reads SVGAGI. The CDR3 length is 13 residues. With 4 bases removed from V and 3 bases from J, the gap between germline ends came to 10 bases. The chain's CDR3 is CASSWWQSYEQYF. CDR3 nucleotide sequence: TGTGCCAGCAGTTGGTGGCAGAGCTACGAGCAGTACTTC.

The gene calls are TRBV14 and TRBJ1-2; no definite D call. Between the trimmed V and J ends, which lost 1 base and 7 bases, there was a span of 16 bases. This CDR3 is 15 amino acids long. Germline-derived CDR1 and CDR2 are SGHDN and FVKESK. CDR3 sequence reads: CASSQVPRADGGYTF. DNA for the CDR3: TGTGCCAGCAGCCAAGTCCCGAGGGCGGATGGTGGCTACACCTTC.

Remarks on this clonotype: A much larger clone is a single base away; this may be a read error. The genes are TRBV4-3 and TRBJ1-1; D is uncertain. The CDR3 extends over 13 amino acids. CDR1 is LGHNA and CDR2 is YSLEER in the germline V gene. The CDR3 loop is CASSQTANTEASF. CDR3 in DNA: TGCGCCAGCAGCCAAACAGCAAACACTGAAGCTTCCTTT.

This clonotype was found many times. The CDR3 loop reads CASSLLAGVSEQYF. For the CDR3, the DNA is TGTGCCAGCAGTTTGCTAGCGGGAGTTAGCGAGCAGTACTTC. The chain carries TRBV28 and TRBJ2-7; TRBD2 aligns across 10 bases. The CDR3 sequence is 14 residues long. The junction had 5 bases not matched to a gene; V was cut back by 3 bases and J by 6 bases. Germline V gene lookup returns CDR1 MDHEN and CDR2 SYDVKM.

This clonotype showed up just a few times. The genes are TRBV20-1 and TRBJ2-4; TRBD2 matches at 11 bases. The junction had 1 base not matched to a gene; V was cut back by 1 base and J by 5 bases. The CDR3 is 14 residues long. CDR1 and CDR2 (germline): DFQATT, SNEGSKA (reference sequence). CDR3 nucleotide sequence: TGCAGTGCTAGAGGGGGACTAGCGGAAAACATTCAGTACTTC. Protein sequence: CSARGGLAENIQYF.

The sample holds many counts of this clonotype. This CDR3 is CASSLPELEQYF. As DNA, the CDR3 is TGTGCCAGCAGCCTCCCGGAGTTGGAGCAGTACTTC. The chain employs TRBV7-9 and TRBJ2-7; D gene unclear. Looked up from germline, CDR1 is SEHNR and CDR2 is FQNEAQ (reference sequence). V was clipped by 5 bases and J by 7 bases, with 12 bases between them. This CDR3 comprises 12 residues.

The chain carries TRBV19 and TRBJ1-2; 9 nucleotides align to TRBD1. The J segment lost 8 bases and the V segment lost 10 bases, leaving 14 bases of the junction unmatched. Germline V CDR1 and CDR2: LNHDA, SQIVND (reference sequence). This CDR3 spans 14 amino acids. DNA of the CDR3: TGTGCCACCACTCGGCTTGGGACAGGGTTGGGCTACACCTTC. This gives the protein CATTRLGTGLGYTF.